The subject of this entry is one T cell receptor beta chain. The target antigen is unknown. This CDR3 has 13 residues. Trimming cost V 4 bases and J 9 bases; bases outside gene matches: 7. In germline, CDR1 is SEHNR, CDR2 FQNEAQ (reference sequence). Random hexamers were used to reverse transcribe 0.5 to 1 ug of RNA. Multiplex immunoSEQ PCR targeted 54 Vbeta and 13 Jbeta TCR beta segments. TCRdb used MiXCR to reprocess the immunoSEQ multiplex PCR reads, holding one entry per CDR3 protein. The top ten clones hold 0.087% of a sample with under 200,000 distinct CDR3 sequences, about 91% of them seen once. The data derive from a study of CD8 T cells in Susac syndrome. Study findings and constraints: The CD4+ T cell repertoires of Susac syndrome were found to show no clonal expansion.

Blood CD8+ and CD4+ T cells underwent high-throughput TCR beta sequencing. The TCR was taken from a human donor with Susac syndrome. The chain uses TRBV7-9 and TRBJ2-3, with 7 bases fitting TRBD2. The sample was CD4+ T cells from PBMCs. CDR3 bases: TGTGCCAGCAGCTCGACTAGCCGGGACACGCAGTATTTT. This gives the protein CASSSTSRDTQYF.